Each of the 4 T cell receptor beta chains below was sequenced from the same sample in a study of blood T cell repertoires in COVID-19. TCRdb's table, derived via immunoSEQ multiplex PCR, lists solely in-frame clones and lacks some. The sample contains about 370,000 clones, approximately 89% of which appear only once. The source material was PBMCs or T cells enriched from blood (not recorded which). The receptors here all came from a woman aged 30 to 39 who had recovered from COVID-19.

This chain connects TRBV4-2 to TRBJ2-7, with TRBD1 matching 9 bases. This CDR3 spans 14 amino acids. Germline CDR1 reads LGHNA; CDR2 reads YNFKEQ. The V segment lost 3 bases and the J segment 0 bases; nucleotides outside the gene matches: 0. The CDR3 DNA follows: TGTGCCAGCAGCCAGACAGGGGGCTCCTACGAGCAGTACTTC. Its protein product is CASSQTGGSYEQYF.

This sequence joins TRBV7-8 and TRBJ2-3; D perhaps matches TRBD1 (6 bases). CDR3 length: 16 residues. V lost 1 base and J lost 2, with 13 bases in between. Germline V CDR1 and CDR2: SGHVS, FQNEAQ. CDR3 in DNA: TGTGCCAGCAGCTTAGATCAGGCAGGGGCCACAGATACGCAGTATTTT. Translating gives CASSLDQAGATDTQYF.

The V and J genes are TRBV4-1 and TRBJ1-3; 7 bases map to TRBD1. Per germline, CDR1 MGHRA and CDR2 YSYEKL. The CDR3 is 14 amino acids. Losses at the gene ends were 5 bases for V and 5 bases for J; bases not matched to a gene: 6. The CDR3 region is CASSTDRDRNTIYF. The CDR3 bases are TGCGCCAGCAGCACCGACAGGGACAGAAACACCATATATTTT.

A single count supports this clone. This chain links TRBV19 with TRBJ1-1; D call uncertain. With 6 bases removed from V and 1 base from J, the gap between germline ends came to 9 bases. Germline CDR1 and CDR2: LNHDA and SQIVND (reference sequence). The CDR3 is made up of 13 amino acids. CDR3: CASSRRENTEAFF. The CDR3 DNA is TGTGCCAGTAGCCGACGGGAGAACACTGAAGCTTTCTTT.